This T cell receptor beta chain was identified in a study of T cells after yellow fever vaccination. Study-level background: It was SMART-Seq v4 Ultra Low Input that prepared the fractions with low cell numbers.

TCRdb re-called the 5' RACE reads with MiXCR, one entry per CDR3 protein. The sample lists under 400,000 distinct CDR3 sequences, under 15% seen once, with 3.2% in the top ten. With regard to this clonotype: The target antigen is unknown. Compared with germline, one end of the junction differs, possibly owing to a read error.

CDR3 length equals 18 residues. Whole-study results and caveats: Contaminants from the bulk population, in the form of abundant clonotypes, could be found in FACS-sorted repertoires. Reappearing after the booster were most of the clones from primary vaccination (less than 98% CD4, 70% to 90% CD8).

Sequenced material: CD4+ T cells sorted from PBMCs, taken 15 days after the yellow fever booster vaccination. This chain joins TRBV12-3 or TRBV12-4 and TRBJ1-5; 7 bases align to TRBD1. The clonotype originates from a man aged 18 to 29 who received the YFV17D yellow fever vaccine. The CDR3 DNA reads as TGTGCCAGCAAGAAATCCCGGGACAGTGGAGAGGGCAACCAGCCCCAGCATTTT. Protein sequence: CASKKSRDSGEGNQPQHF.